The clone carrying this T cell receptor beta chain was counted a few times. The antigen remains undetermined. This specimen comes from a study of T cells after yellow fever vaccination. MiXCR, applied by TCRdb to the 5' RACE reads, yields one record per CDR3 protein. The table lists some 300,000 distinct CDR3 sequences, around 8.6% of them singletons. The study, taken as a whole, reports: In post-booster samples, most primary-vaccination clones reappeared (approximately 96% CD4, roughly 90% CD8).

V was trimmed by 4 bases and J by 4 bases, leaving 13 bases between them. Germline CDR1 and CDR2: WSHSY and SAAADI. There are 14 residues in the CDR3. The chain is built from TRBV10-2 and TRBJ1-1, with D unclear. This sample comprised CD4+ T cells sorted from PBMCs, obtained 5 days after the yellow fever booster vaccination. This sequence was found in a man in his late teens or twenties who received the YFV17D yellow fever vaccine. The CDR3 DNA reads TGCGCCAGCAGTGGGTGGAGGGTGAGCACTGAAGCTTTCTTT. It is translated as CASSGWRVSTEAFF.